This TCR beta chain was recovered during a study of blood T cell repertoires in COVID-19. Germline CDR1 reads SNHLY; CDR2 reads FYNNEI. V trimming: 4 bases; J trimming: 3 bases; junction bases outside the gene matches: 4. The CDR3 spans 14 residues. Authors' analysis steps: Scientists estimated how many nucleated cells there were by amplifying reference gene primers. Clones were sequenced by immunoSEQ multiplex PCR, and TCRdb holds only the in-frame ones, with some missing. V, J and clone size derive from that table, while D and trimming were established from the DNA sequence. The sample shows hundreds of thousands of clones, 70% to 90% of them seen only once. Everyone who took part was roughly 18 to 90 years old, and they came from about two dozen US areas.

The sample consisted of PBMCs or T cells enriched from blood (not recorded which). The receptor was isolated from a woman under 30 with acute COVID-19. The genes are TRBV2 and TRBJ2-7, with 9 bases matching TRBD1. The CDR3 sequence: CASSGGQGGYEQYF. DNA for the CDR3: TGTGCCAGCAGTGGGGGACAGGGAGGCTACGAGCAGTACTTC.